The present TCR beta chain was sequenced within a study of shared clonotypes between healthy human individuals. The table came from immunoSEQ multiplex PCR; TCRdb's copy has only in-frame clones and leaves some out. This sample has approximately 2.5 million clones; roughly 92% occur once, and the top ten carry 0.13% to 0.15%. Looked up from germline, CDR1 is MNHEY and CDR2 is SMNVEV (reference sequence). The J segment lost 3 bases and the V segment lost 5 bases, leaving 13 bases of the junction unmatched. The CDR3 runs to 16 residues. The sample comprised naive CD4+ T cells sorted from blood. Subset denoted: CD45RA+ positively selected. The clonotype originates from a man between 18 and 29 years old in good health. The V call is TRBV27, the J call TRBJ2-7; 7 bases are a match to TRBD1. The CDR3 loop is CASSTVPDRPGYEQYF. The CDR3 DNA follows: TGTGCCAGCAGTACGGTCCCGGACAGGCCAGGCTACGAGCAGTACTTC.